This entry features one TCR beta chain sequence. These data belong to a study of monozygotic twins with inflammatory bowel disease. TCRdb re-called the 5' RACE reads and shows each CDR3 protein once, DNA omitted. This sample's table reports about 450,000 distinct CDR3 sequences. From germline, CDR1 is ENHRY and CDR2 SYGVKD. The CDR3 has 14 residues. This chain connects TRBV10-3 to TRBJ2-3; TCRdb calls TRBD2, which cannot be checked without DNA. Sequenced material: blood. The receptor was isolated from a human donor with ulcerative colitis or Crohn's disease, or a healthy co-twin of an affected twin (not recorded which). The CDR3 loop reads CAMSQAGSTDTQYF.